This TCR beta chain was recorded in a study of metastatic and nonmetastatic thyroid tumors. In its sample, this clone was seen a few times. Using MiXCR, TCRdb re-called clones from the PCR reads. The sample holds tens of thousands of clones, under 40% seen once. Thyroid surgery took place with no prior treatment in any patient. V trimming: 4 bases; J trimming: 6 bases; junction bases outside the gene matches: 5. Germline V gene data show CDR1 as MNHEY and CDR2 as SMNVEV (reference sequence). The CDR3 runs 14 residues. Sequenced material: tumor tissue. The rearrangement joins TRBV27 to TRBJ1-5; TRBD1 matches at 8 bases. The receptor's source is a female donor with papillary thyroid cancer or a benign thyroid nodule (not recorded which). Some clones in this sample may be carry-over from other donors' samples. CDR3 nucleotide sequence: TGTGCCAGCAGTTACGGACAGGGCAGTCAGCCCCAGCATTTT. Translation gives CASSYGQGSQPQHF.